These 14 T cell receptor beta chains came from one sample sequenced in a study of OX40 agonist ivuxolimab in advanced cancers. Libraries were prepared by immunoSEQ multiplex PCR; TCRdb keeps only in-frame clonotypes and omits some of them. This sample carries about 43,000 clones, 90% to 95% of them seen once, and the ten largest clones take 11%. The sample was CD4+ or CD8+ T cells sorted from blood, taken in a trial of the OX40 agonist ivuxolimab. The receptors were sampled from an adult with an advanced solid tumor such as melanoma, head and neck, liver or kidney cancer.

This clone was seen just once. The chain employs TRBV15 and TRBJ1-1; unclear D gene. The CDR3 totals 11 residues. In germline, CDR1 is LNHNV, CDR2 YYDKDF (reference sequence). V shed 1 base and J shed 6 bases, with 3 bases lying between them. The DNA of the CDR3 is TGTGCCACCAGCAGAGGTCCTGAAGCTTTCTTT. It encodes CATSRGPEAFF.

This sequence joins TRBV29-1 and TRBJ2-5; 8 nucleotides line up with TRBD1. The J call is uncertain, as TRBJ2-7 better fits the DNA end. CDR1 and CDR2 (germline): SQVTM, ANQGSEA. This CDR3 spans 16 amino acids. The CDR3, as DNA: TGCAGCGTTGAGCGAGGCCTGACAGGGGAAATCTACGAGCAGTACTTC. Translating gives CSVERGLTGEIYEQYF.

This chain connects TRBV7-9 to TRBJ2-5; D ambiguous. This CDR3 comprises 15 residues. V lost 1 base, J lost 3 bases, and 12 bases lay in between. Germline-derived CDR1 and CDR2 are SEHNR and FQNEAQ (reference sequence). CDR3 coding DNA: TGTGCCAGCAGCTTAGTATTGGGTCTCGAAGAGACCCAGTACTTC. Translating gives CASSLVLGLEETQYF.

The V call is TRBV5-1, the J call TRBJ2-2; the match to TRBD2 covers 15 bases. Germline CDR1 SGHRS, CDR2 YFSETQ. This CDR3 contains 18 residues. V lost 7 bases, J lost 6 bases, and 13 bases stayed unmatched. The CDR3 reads CASRQGTSGRLEAGELFF. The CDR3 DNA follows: TGCGCCAGCCGACAGGGGACTAGCGGGAGGCTAGAGGCCGGGGAGCTGTTTTTT.

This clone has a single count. CDR3 amino acids: CASRRDLSQYNEQFF. In DNA, the CDR3 is TGTGCCAGCCGGAGGGACCTCTCGCAATACAATGAGCAGTTCTTC. The chain recombines TRBV28 with TRBJ2-1; D might be TRBD2 (6 bases). The CDR3 has 15 residues. The V gene's germline CDR1 is MDHEN and CDR2 SYDVKM. V dropped 8 bases and J dropped 4 bases, with 18 bases sitting between them.

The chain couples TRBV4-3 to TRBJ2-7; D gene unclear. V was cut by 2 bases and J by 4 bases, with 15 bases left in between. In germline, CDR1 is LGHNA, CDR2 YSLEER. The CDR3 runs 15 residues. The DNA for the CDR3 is TGCGCCAGCAGCCAAAGCTCAGCTAATCCATACGAGCAGTACTTC. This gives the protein CASSQSSANPYEQYF.

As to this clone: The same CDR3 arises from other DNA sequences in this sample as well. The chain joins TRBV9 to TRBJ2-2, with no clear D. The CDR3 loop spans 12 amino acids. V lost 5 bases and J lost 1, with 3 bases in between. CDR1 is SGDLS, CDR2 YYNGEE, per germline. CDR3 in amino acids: CASSLNTGELFF. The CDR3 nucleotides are TGTGCCAGCAGTCTGAACACCGGGGAGCTGTTTTTT. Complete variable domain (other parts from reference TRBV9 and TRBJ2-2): DSGVTQTPKHLITATGQRVTLRCSPRSGDLSVYWYQQSLDQGLQFLIQYYNGEERAKGNILERFSAQQFPDLHSELNLSSLELGDSALYFCASSLNTGELFFGEGSRLTVL.

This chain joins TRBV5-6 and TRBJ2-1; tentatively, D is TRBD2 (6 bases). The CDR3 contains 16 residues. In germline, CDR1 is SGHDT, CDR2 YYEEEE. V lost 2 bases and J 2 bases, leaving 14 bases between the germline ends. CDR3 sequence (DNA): TGTGCCAGCAGCTTCGGTCCGGGAGCCCCCTACAATGAGCAGTTCTTC. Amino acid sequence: CASSFGPGAPYNEQFF.

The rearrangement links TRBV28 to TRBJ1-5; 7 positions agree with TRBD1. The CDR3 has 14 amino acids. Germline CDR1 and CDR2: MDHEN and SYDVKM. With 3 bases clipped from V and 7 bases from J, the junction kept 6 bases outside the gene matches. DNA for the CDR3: TGTGCCAGCAGTTTCCCCCGGACAGGACAGCCCCAGCATTTT. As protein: CASSFPRTGQPQHF.

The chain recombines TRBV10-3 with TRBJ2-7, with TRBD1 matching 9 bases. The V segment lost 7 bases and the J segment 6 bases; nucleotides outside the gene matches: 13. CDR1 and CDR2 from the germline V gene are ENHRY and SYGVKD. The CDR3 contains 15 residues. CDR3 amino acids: CAIKPGTGFQSEQYF. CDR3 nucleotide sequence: TGTGCCATCAAACCGGGGACAGGGTTTCAGTCCGAGCAGTACTTC.

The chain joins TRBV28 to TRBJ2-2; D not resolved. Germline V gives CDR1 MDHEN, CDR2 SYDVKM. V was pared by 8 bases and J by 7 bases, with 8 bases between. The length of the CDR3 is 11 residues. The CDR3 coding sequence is TGTGCCAGCGGGATGGGCGGGGAGCTGTTTTTT. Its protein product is CASGMGGELFF.

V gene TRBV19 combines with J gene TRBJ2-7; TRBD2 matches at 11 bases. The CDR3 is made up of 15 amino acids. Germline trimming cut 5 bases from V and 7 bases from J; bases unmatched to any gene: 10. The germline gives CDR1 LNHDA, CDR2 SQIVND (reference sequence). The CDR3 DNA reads TGTGCCAGTAGTCCGGGGACTAGCGGATTACCTGAGCAGTACTTC. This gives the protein CASSPGTSGLPEQYF. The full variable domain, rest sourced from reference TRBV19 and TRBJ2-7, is DGGITQSPKYLFRKEGQNVTLSCEQNLNHDAMYWYRQDPGQGLRLIYYSQIVNDFQKGDIAEGYSVSREKKESFPLTVTSAQKNPTAFYLCASSPGTSGLPEQYFGPGTRLTVT.

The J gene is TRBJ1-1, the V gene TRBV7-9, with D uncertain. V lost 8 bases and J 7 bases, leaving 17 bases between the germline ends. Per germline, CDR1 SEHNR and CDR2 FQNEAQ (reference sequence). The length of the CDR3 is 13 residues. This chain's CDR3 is CASPGTEVLEAFF. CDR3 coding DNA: TGTGCCAGCCCGGGAACGGAAGTACTTGAAGCTTTCTTT.

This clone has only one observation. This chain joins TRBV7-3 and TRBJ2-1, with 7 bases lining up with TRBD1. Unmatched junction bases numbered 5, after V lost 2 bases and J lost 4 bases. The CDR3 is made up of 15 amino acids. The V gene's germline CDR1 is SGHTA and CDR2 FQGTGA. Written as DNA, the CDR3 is TGTGCCAGCAGCTTATCGGCAGGGGGTTACAATGAGCAGTTCTTC. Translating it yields CASSLSAGGYNEQFF.